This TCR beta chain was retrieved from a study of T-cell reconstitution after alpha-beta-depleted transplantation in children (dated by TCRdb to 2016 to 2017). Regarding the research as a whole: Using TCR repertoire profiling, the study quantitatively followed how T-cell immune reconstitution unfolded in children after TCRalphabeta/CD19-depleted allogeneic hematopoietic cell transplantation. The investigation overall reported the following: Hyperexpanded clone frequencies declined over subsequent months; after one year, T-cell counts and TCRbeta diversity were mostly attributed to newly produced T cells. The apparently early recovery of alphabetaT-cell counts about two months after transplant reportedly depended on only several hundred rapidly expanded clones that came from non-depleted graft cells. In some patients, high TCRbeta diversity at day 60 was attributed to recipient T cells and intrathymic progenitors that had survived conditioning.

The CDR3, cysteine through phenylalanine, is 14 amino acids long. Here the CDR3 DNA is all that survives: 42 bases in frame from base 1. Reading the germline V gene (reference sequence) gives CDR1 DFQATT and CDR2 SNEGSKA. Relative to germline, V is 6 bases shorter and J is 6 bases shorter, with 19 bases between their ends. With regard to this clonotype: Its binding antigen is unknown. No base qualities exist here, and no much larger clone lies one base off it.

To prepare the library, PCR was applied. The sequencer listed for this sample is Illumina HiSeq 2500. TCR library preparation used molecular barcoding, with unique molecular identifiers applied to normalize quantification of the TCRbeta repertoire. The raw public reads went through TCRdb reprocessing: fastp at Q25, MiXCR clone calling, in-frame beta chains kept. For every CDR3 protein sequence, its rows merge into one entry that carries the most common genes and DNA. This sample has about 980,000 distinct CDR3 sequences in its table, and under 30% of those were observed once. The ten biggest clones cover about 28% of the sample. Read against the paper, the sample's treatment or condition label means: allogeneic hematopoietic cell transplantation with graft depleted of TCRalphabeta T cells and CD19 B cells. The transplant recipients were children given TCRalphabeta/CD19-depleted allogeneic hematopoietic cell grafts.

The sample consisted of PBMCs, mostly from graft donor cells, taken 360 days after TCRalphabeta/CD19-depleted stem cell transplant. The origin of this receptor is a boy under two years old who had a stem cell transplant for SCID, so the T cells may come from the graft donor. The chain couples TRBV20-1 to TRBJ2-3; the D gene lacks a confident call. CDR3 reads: CSAGDNPMEDTQYF. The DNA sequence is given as TGCAGTGCCGGTGACAATCCAATGGAGGATACGCAGTATTTT.